This is a list of T cell receptor beta chains from one sample in a study of cytomegalovirus exposure and HLA in healthy donors. The assay was immunoSEQ multiplex PCR, and TCRdb's table has in-frame clones only and misses some. The sample contains roughly 260,000 clones, just under 90% of which appear only once. Sequenced material: PBMCs. These receptors all come from a man aged 18 to 29 in good health and CMV-seronegative. CDR3s include the opening cysteine and the closing phenylalanine or tryptophan. The D gene is left open where the match is weak. Clone size is shown for a subset of rows, as once, few, many or a class of expanded clone.

v_gene: TRBV30; abundance: .; j_gene: TRBJ2-1; d_gene: TRBD2; CDR3aa: CASVLAGAGNEQFF; CDR3nt: TGTGCCTCGGTCTTAGCGGGGGCCGGCAATGAGCAGTTCTTC
v_gene: TRBV10-3; abundance: .; j_gene: TRBJ2-2; d_gene: TRBD1; CDR3aa: CAISGPGTGLTGELFF; CDR3nt: TGTGCCATCAGTGGGCCCGGGACAGGGTTAACCGGGGAGCTGTTTTTT
v_gene: TRBV2; abundance: .; j_gene: TRBJ2-2; d_gene: TRBD2; CDR3aa: CASIEGRANTGELFF; CDR3nt: TGTGCCAGCATTGAGGGGAGGGCGAACACCGGGGAGCTGTTTTTT
v_gene: TRBV5-1; abundance: .; j_gene: TRBJ2-7; d_gene: TRBD1; CDR3aa: CASSKGAYSEQYF; CDR3nt: TGCGCCAGCAGCAAGGGGGCTTATTCCGAGCAGTACTTC
v_gene: TRBV6-6; abundance: .; j_gene: TRBJ2-2; d_gene: .; CDR3aa: CASSSNRVAGELFF; CDR3nt: TGTGCCAGCAGTTCAAACAGGGTGGCGGGGGAGCTGTTTTTT
v_gene: TRBV5-4; abundance: .; j_gene: TRBJ1-1; d_gene: .; CDR3aa: CASSLAAGASTEAFF; CDR3nt: TGTGCCAGCAGCTTGGCCGCAGGGGCTTCAACTGAAGCTTTCTTT
v_gene: TRBV9; abundance: .; j_gene: TRBJ2-3; d_gene: .; CDR3aa: CASSVVGGAEGTDTQYF; CDR3nt: TGTGCCAGCAGCGTAGTAGGGGGGGCCGAAGGCACAGATACGCAGTATTTT
v_gene: TRBV9; abundance: .; j_gene: TRBJ1-2; d_gene: TRBD1; CDR3aa: CASSGQGRGYTF; CDR3nt: TGTGCCAGCAGCGGACAGGGTAGAGGCTACACCTTC
v_gene: TRBV4-1; abundance: .; j_gene: TRBJ1-2; d_gene: TRBD1; CDR3aa: CASSSAGTGVYGYTF; CDR3nt: TGCGCCAGCAGCTCAGCCGGGACAGGGGTCTATGGCTACACCTTC
v_gene: TRBV10-3; abundance: .; j_gene: TRBJ1-2; d_gene: TRBD1; CDR3aa: CAIHAGGRRGYTF; CDR3nt: TGTGCCATCCACGCAGGGGGCCGGAGGGGCTACACCTTC
v_gene: TRBV7-2; abundance: .; j_gene: TRBJ2-7; d_gene: TRBD1; CDR3aa: CASSPRGQGFSYEQYF; CDR3nt: TGTGCCAGCAGCCCCCGGGGACAGGGGTTTTCCTACGAGCAGTACTTC
v_gene: TRBV28; abundance: .; j_gene: TRBJ1-1; d_gene: TRBD1; CDR3aa: CASNPGQGYMNTEAFF; CDR3nt: TGTGCCAGCAATCCGGGACAGGGATACATGAACACTGAAGCTTTCTTT
v_gene: TRBV19; abundance: .; j_gene: TRBJ1-4; d_gene: TRBD1; CDR3aa: CATHPGQFNEKLFF; CDR3nt: TGTGCCACCCATCCGGGACAGTTTAATGAAAAACTGTTTTTT
v_gene: TRBV28; abundance: .; j_gene: TRBJ2-7; d_gene: .; CDR3aa: CASSFTDFYEQYF; CDR3nt: TGTGCCAGCAGTTTCACGGACTTCTACGAGCAGTACTTC
v_gene: TRBV7-8; abundance: .; j_gene: TRBJ2-1; d_gene: TRBD2; CDR3aa: CASSLGRRAASGSSYNEQFF; CDR3nt: TGTGCCAGCAGCTTAGGCCGTCGTGCGGCTAGCGGGAGCTCCTACAATGAGCAGTTCTTC
v_gene: TRBV5-1; abundance: few; j_gene: TRBJ2-5; d_gene: .; CDR3aa: CASSLGRYDETQYF; CDR3nt: TGCGCCAGCAGCTTGGGGCGGTACGACGAGACCCAGTACTTC
v_gene: TRBV5-5; abundance: .; j_gene: TRBJ2-7; d_gene: TRBD1; CDR3aa: CASSLESGGSYEQYF; CDR3nt: TGTGCCAGCAGCTTGGAGTCAGGGGGCAGCTACGAGCAGTACTTC
v_gene: TRBV10-3; abundance: .; j_gene: TRBJ2-7; d_gene: .; CDR3aa: CAILPTGLPLGEQYF; CDR3nt: TGTGCCATCTTACCGACGGGACTGCCTTTGGGGGAGCAGTACTTC
v_gene: TRBV5-5; abundance: .; j_gene: TRBJ2-7; d_gene: .; CDR3aa: CASSWEQDSYEQYF; CDR3nt: TGTGCCAGCAGCTGGGAACAGGACTCCTACGAGCAGTACTTC
v_gene: TRBV4-3; abundance: .; j_gene: TRBJ2-1; d_gene: TRBD2; CDR3aa: CASSQGTSGYNEQFF; CDR3nt: TGCGCCAGCAGCCAAGGGACTAGCGGTTACAATGAGCAGTTCTTC
v_gene: TRBV27; abundance: .; j_gene: TRBJ2-1; d_gene: TRBD1; CDR3aa: CASSRDRGDNEQFF; CDR3nt: TGTGCCAGCAGCCGGGACAGGGGGGACAATGAGCAGTTCTTC
v_gene: TRBV2; abundance: many; j_gene: TRBJ1-2; d_gene: TRBD1; CDR3aa: CALSDRADGYTF; CDR3nt: TGTGCCTTATCGGACAGGGCTGATGGCTACACCTTC
v_gene: TRBV6-1; abundance: .; j_gene: TRBJ1-4; d_gene: TRBD1; CDR3aa: CASSEGQGAREKLFF; CDR3nt: TGTGCCAGCAGCGAAGGTCAGGGGGCGAGGGAAAAACTGTTTTTT
v_gene: TRBV6-7; abundance: .; j_gene: TRBJ2-7; d_gene: TRBD1; CDR3aa: CASSHTRDRYTTQYF; CDR3nt: TGTGCCAGCAGCCATACAAGGGACAGGTACACAACGCAGTACTTC
v_gene: TRBV7-6; abundance: .; j_gene: TRBJ2-1; d_gene: .; CDR3aa: CASSLRVGGPVHEQFF; CDR3nt: TGTGCCAGCAGCTTAAGGGTGGGGGGGCCCGTACATGAGCAGTTCTTC
v_gene: TRBV7-2; abundance: .; j_gene: TRBJ2-7; d_gene: .; CDR3aa: CASSSNRFYEQYF; CDR3nt: TGTGCCAGCAGCTCAAATAGATTCTACGAGCAGTACTTC
v_gene: TRBV7-2; abundance: .; j_gene: TRBJ2-7; d_gene: TRBD1; CDR3aa: CASSLGTGTEQYF; CDR3nt: TGTGCCAGCAGCTTAGGGACAGGGACCGAGCAGTACTTC
v_gene: TRBV4-1; abundance: .; j_gene: TRBJ1-5; d_gene: TRBD1; CDR3aa: CASSQEETGRAQPQHF; CDR3nt: TGCGCCAGCAGCCAAGAGGAGACAGGGCGGGCTCAGCCCCAGCATTTT
v_gene: TRBV2; abundance: .; j_gene: TRBJ1-1; d_gene: .; CDR3aa: CASGGGGPAFF; CDR3nt: TGTGCCAGCGGGGGGGGTGGCCCCGCTTTCTTT
v_gene: TRBV18; abundance: .; j_gene: TRBJ1-5; d_gene: .; CDR3aa: CASSQMGGRADQPQHF; CDR3nt: TGTGCCAGCTCACAGATGGGGGGTCGGGCTGATCAGCCCCAGCATTTT
v_gene: TRBV7-7; abundance: once; j_gene: TRBJ2-1; d_gene: .; CDR3aa: CASSLGGTANEQFF; CDR3nt: TGTGCTAGCAGCTTAGGGGGGACAGCGAATGAGCAGTTCTTC
v_gene: TRBV5-6; abundance: .; j_gene: TRBJ1-6; d_gene: TRBD1; CDR3aa: CASSQRDSGAHLHF; CDR3nt: TGTGCCAGCAGCCAGAGGGACAGTGGGGCCCACCTCCACTTT
v_gene: TRBV10-1; abundance: few; j_gene: TRBJ2-2; d_gene: .; CDR3aa: CASSNRDTGELFF; CDR3nt: TGCGCCAGCAGTAACAGGGACACCGGGGAGCTGTTTTTT
v_gene: TRBV4-1; abundance: .; j_gene: TRBJ2-7; d_gene: TRBD2; CDR3aa: CASSQGRLAGSEQYF; CDR3nt: TGCGCCAGCAGCCAAGGTCGACTAGCGGGATCCGAGCAGTACTTC
v_gene: TRBV18; abundance: .; j_gene: TRBJ1-1; d_gene: .; CDR3aa: CASSLRQGDVEAFF; CDR3nt: TGTGCCAGCTCCCTAAGACAAGGGGATGTTGAAGCTTTCTTT
v_gene: TRBV4-1; abundance: .; j_gene: TRBJ2-1; d_gene: .; CDR3aa: CASSQEGGGSYEQFF; CDR3nt: TGCGCCAGCAGCCAAGAAGGAGGAGGGAGTTATGAGCAGTTCTTC
v_gene: TRBV27; abundance: .; j_gene: TRBJ2-7; d_gene: TRBD2; CDR3aa: CASSLSGGFSYEQYF; CDR3nt: TGTGCCAGCAGTTTAAGCGGGGGATTCTCCTACGAGCAGTACTTC
v_gene: TRBV7-9; abundance: .; j_gene: TRBJ1-1; d_gene: .; CDR3aa: CASSDWTGMNTEAFF; CDR3nt: TGTGCCAGCAGCGACTGGACGGGAATGAACACTGAAGCTTTCTTT
v_gene: TRBV4-1; abundance: .; j_gene: TRBJ2-2; d_gene: TRBD2; CDR3aa: CASSPIFSGGNTGELFF; CDR3nt: TGCGCCAGCAGCCCTATCTTTAGCGGGGGGAACACCGGGGAGCTGTTTTTT
v_gene: TRBV28; abundance: once; j_gene: TRBJ2-7; d_gene: TRBD2; CDR3aa: CATGRGSYEQYF; CDR3nt: TGTGCCACAGGGAGGGGCTCCTACGAGCAGTACTTC
v_gene: TRBV28; abundance: few; j_gene: TRBJ1-5; d_gene: .; CDR3aa: CASGRSAGSNQPQHF; CDR3nt: TGTGCCAGCGGCCGGTCAGCGGGGTCCAATCAGCCCCAGCATTTT
v_gene: TRBV27; abundance: .; j_gene: TRBJ2-7; d_gene: TRBD2; CDR3aa: CASSSLSGGEYEQYF; CDR3nt: TGTGCCAGCAGTTCCCTTAGCGGGGGAGAATACGAGCAGTACTTC
v_gene: TRBV15; abundance: .; j_gene: TRBJ2-1; d_gene: TRBD2; CDR3aa: CATGEGKSYNEQFF; CDR3nt: TGTGCCACGGGGGAGGGGAAGTCCTACAATGAGCAGTTCTTC
v_gene: TRBV7-2; abundance: .; j_gene: TRBJ2-3; d_gene: .; CDR3aa: CASSRNFADTQYF; CDR3nt: TGTGCCAGCAGCCGAAACTTCGCAGATACGCAGTATTTT
v_gene: TRBV6-1; abundance: .; j_gene: TRBJ1-4; d_gene: .; CDR3aa: CASRKMGGGEKLFF; CDR3nt: TGTGCCAGCAGAAAGATGGGGGGGGGTGAAAAACTGTTTTTT
v_gene: TRBV7-2; abundance: .; j_gene: TRBJ1-4; d_gene: .; CDR3aa: CASSLAGGGEKLFF; CDR3nt: TGTGCCAGCAGCTTAGCCGGGGGTGGTGAAAAACTGTTTTTT
v_gene: TRBV14; abundance: .; j_gene: TRBJ2-5; d_gene: TRBD2; CDR3aa: CASSHLTSDETQYF; CDR3nt: TGTGCCAGCAGCCACCTAACTAGCGACGAGACCCAGTACTTC
v_gene: TRBV7-6; abundance: .; j_gene: TRBJ2-1; d_gene: .; CDR3aa: CASSQIWGVRGEQFF; CDR3nt: TGTGCCAGCAGCCAGATCTGGGGGGTTCGAGGAGAGCAGTTCTTC
v_gene: TRBV9; abundance: .; j_gene: TRBJ2-3; d_gene: TRBD2; CDR3aa: CASSVGSSGRRDTQYF; CDR3nt: TGTGCCAGCAGCGTAGGGAGTAGCGGGAGAAGAGATACGCAGTATTTT
v_gene: TRBV5-1; abundance: .; j_gene: TRBJ2-2; d_gene: TRBD2; CDR3aa: CASSGLGFSNTGELFF; CDR3nt: TGCGCCAGCAGCGGACTAGGGTTCTCGAACACCGGGGAGCTGTTTTTT
v_gene: TRBV19; abundance: .; j_gene: TRBJ2-7; d_gene: .; CDR3aa: CASSRERSYEQYF; CDR3nt: TGTGCCAGTAGTCGTGAGAGGTCCTACGAGCAGTACTTC
v_gene: TRBV5-1; abundance: .; j_gene: TRBJ2-7; d_gene: .; CDR3aa: CASSLDGQIYEQYF; CDR3nt: TGCGCCAGCAGCTTGGACGGACAAATCTACGAGCAGTACTTC
v_gene: TRBV4-3; abundance: .; j_gene: TRBJ1-3; d_gene: .; CDR3aa: CASSQGRYSGNTIYF; CDR3nt: TGCGCCAGCAGCCAAGGCAGATACTCTGGAAACACCATATATTTT
v_gene: TRBV29-1; abundance: .; j_gene: TRBJ1-4; d_gene: TRBD1; CDR3aa: CSVTGRGEKLFF; CDR3nt: TGCAGCGTGACAGGGAGAGGTGAAAAACTGTTTTTT